This paragraph reports one T cell receptor (beta chain). The antigen is unknown. This sample stems from a study of T cells in Graves' hyperthyroidism and ophthalmopathy. General study points: Blood also showed most of the thyroid clonotypes that were expanded above 0.001.

Amplification of TCR beta CDR3 regions used RNA as the template. The TCR CDR3 was amplified in a first-round RT-PCR using the HTBI primer set. Using its own MiXCR run on the multiplex PCR reads, TCRdb lists one record per CDR3 protein. The table lists hundreds of thousands of distinct CDR3 sequences, 12% to 15% of them singletons. Germline lookup yields CDR1 SGDLS and CDR2 YYNGEE. This CDR3 spans 14 amino acids. V lost 0 bases and J 9 bases, leaving 13 bases between the germline ends. The clonotype originates from a woman between 18 and 29 years old with Graves' hyperthyroidism. The genes are TRBV9 and TRBJ1-5; D is perhaps TRBD1 (5 bases). The sequencing sample was made of blood. The CDR3 protein is CASSVGFGGTPQHF. The DNA of the CDR3 is TGTGCCAGCAGCGTAGGGTTTGGAGGGACGCCCCAGCATTTT.